Below are 10 T cell receptor beta chains sequenced from a single sample in a study of blood T cell repertoires in COVID-19. Data came from immunoSEQ multiplex PCR; TCRdb stores just in-frame clones and leaves some out. This table holds 120,000 to 150,000 clones, approximately 84% found once. The specimen sequenced was peripheral blood. These receptors were obtained from a human donor in a cohort sampled during active COVID-19.

The chain couples TRBV28 to TRBJ1-3, with TRBD1 identical over 9 bases. Losses at the gene ends were 5 bases for V and 0 bases for J; bases not matched to a gene: 8. The germline CDR1 and CDR2 sequences are MDHEN and SYDVKM. The CDR3 covers 17 residues. This CDR3 reads CASSAGDRALSGNTIYF. In nucleotides, the CDR3 is TGTGCCAGCAGTGCGGGGGACAGGGCCCTCTCTGGAAACACCATATATTTT.

The V call is TRBV27, the J call TRBJ2-2; D perhaps matches TRBD2 (5 bases). Germline loops: CDR1 MNHEY, CDR2 SMNVEV (reference sequence). V was trimmed by 7 bases and J by 2 bases, leaving 11 bases between them. The length of the CDR3 is 14 residues. CDR3 nucleotides: TGTGCCAGCAAGGAGGTAGCAAACACCGGGGAGCTGTTTTTT. This gives the protein CASKEVANTGELFF.

V and J are TRBV6-5 and TRBJ2-1, with no clear D. V was clipped by 7 bases and J by 2 bases, with 6 bases between them. The CDR3 is made up of 12 amino acids. Germline loops: CDR1 MNHEY, CDR2 SVGAGI. Here the CDR3 reads CASKPTYNEQFF. CDR3 DNA sequence: TGTGCCAGCAAGCCCACCTACAATGAGCAGTTCTTC.

The V and J genes are TRBV2 and TRBJ2-6; D may be TRBD1 (5 bases). The V and J ends lost 3 bases and 2 bases respectively, with 8 bases between them. The CDR3 length is 15 residues. Germline V CDR1 and CDR2: SNHLY, FYNNEI. The DNA of the CDR3 is TGTGCCAGCAGTGATGACAGCGCTGGGGCCAACGTCCTGACTTTC. Encoded protein: CASSDDSAGANVLTF.

Written as DNA, the CDR3 is TGTGCCAGCAGTGAACGGGGCTACGAGCAGTACGTC. It codes for CASSERGYEQYV. The J gene is TRBJ2-7, the V gene TRBV6-1; D might be TRBD2 (5 bases). Trimming stripped 2 bases from V and 3 bases from J, with 5 bases between. This CDR3 is built from 12 residues. CDR1 MNHNS and CDR2 SASEGT come from the germline V gene.

This clone was picked up one time. This rearrangement joins TRBV30 to TRBJ1-5, with TRBD1 as a possible D gene (6 bases). Germline CDR1 and CDR2: GTSNPN and SVGIG (reference sequence). The V end lost 5 bases, the J end lost 5 bases, and 16 bases lay between the germline ends. The CDR3 extends over 14 amino acids. CDR3 nucleotide sequence: TGTGCCTGGGGGATAGGGGGGGGTGATCAGCCCCAGCATTTT. Translated: CAWGIGGGDQPQHF.

This chain links TRBV5-1 with TRBJ2-5, with 8 positions matching TRBD2. The CDR3 consists of 16 residues. Germline-derived CDR1 and CDR2 are SGHRS and YFSETQ. The ends lost 0 bases at V and 2 bases at J; junction bases unmatched: 6. This CDR3 reads CASSLAGLAVQETQYF. The DNA of the CDR3 is TGCGCCAGCAGCTTGGCCGGACTAGCAGTTCAAGAGACCCAGTACTTC.

The V and J genes are TRBV9 and TRBJ2-2; 10 bases match TRBD1. The CDR3 is 14 amino acids. Trimming removed 3 bases from V and 5 bases from J; junction bases left unmatched: 1. Germline loops: CDR1 SGDLS, CDR2 YYNGEE. The CDR3 spells CASSGTGGTGELFF. Here the CDR3 DNA reads TGTGCCAGCAGCGGGACAGGGGGAACCGGGGAGCTGTTTTTT.

CDR3 nucleotides: TGTGCCAGCAGCCAAGATTTCGGGGGAGGACTCCTCACGGATACGCAGTATTTT. Translating it yields CASSQDFGGGLLTDTQYF. The chain carries TRBV3-1 (or the pseudogene TRBV3-2) and TRBJ2-3; TRBD2 might be the D (6 bases). V was clipped by 0 bases and J by 6 bases, with 22 bases between them. The CDR3 sequence is 18 residues long. Germline CDR1 is LGHDT and CDR2 is YNNKEL (reference sequence).

The V call is TRBV9, the J call TRBJ2-1, with TRBD2 identical over 13 bases. Germline V gene lookup returns CDR1 SGDLS and CDR2 YYNGEE. V lost 3 bases, J lost 7 bases, and 7 bases stayed unmatched. The CDR3 sequence is 16 residues long. Written as DNA, the CDR3 is TGTGCCAGCAGCGACTCCGGGACTAGCGGGAATAATGAGCAGTTCTTC. The encoded protein is CASSDSGTSGNNEQFF.